A selection of T cell receptor beta chains follows, all from one sample in a study of T cell clusters in autoimmune cytopenias. TCRdb re-called the multiplex PCR reads; one entry per CDR3 protein, DNA not given. This sample's clone table lists about 7,500 distinct CDR3 sequences. The sequenced sample consisted of peripheral blood. These receptor sequences come from a human donor with an autoimmune cytopenia or autoimmune hepatitis (not recorded which). Both conserved end residues are part of each CDR3. The order of the fields is CDR3 protein, V gene, J gene, CDR3 length, clone size. Expanded clones get a size class; other rows say once, few or many, or leave the size out.

cdr3_aa: CASSGGESLTYEQYF
v_call: TRBV9
j_call: TRBJ2-7
cdr3_length: 15
clone_size: -

cdr3_aa: CASSLGASLNTEAFF
v_call: TRBV7-2
j_call: TRBJ1-1
cdr3_length: 15
clone_size: medium-sized

cdr3_aa: CASSSFSSGFGTEAFF
v_call: TRBV12-3/TRBV12-4
j_call: TRBJ1-1
cdr3_length: 16
clone_size: -

cdr3_aa: CASSLRGADTQYF
v_call: TRBV19
j_call: TRBJ2-3
cdr3_length: 13
clone_size: medium-sized

cdr3_aa: CATSEPAALAGGPGEQFF
v_call: TRBV24-1
j_call: TRBJ2-7
cdr3_length: 18
clone_size: -

cdr3_aa: CASSPTWGGSAGELFF
v_call: TRBV6-5
j_call: TRBJ2-2
cdr3_length: 16
clone_size: -

cdr3_aa: CASSRRNSGANVLTF
v_call: TRBV18
j_call: TRBJ2-6
cdr3_length: 15
clone_size: medium-sized

cdr3_aa: CAWTLSGGDETQYF
v_call: TRBV30
j_call: TRBJ2-5
cdr3_length: 14
clone_size: -

cdr3_aa: CASSLEGGVNSPLHF
v_call: TRBV6-1
j_call: TRBJ1-6
cdr3_length: 15
clone_size: -

cdr3_aa: CASSPGLGSTDTQYF
v_call: TRBV18
j_call: TRBJ2-3
cdr3_length: 15
clone_size: medium-sized

cdr3_aa: CAWSRATVDTQYF
v_call: TRBV30
j_call: TRBJ2-3
cdr3_length: 13
clone_size: medium-sized

cdr3_aa: CSARGMEAPGLFF
v_call: TRBV20-1
j_call: TRBJ1-4
cdr3_length: 13
clone_size: -

cdr3_aa: CASSSIGRTYEQYF
v_call: TRBV5-4
j_call: TRBJ2-7
cdr3_length: 14
clone_size: medium-sized

cdr3_aa: CAWSRGGALGELFF
v_call: TRBV30
j_call: TRBJ2-2
cdr3_length: 14
clone_size: medium-sized

cdr3_aa: CAWSPSGTGGAYGYTF
v_call: TRBV30
j_call: TRBJ1-2
cdr3_length: 16
clone_size: -

cdr3_aa: CASSPGGVPYEQYF
v_call: TRBV27
j_call: TRBJ2-7
cdr3_length: 14
clone_size: -

cdr3_aa: CASSTAGGGTQYF
v_call: TRBV27
j_call: TRBJ2-3
cdr3_length: 13
clone_size: medium-sized

cdr3_aa: CATSDLVGNTGELFF
v_call: TRBV24-1
j_call: TRBJ2-2
cdr3_length: 15
clone_size: medium-sized

cdr3_aa: CASCRGGTENGYTF
v_call: TRBV27
j_call: TRBJ1-2
cdr3_length: 14
clone_size: medium-sized

cdr3_aa: CASSLLTGTSGGHNEQFF
v_call: TRBV27
j_call: TRBJ2-1
cdr3_length: 18
clone_size: -

cdr3_aa: CASSPYQYGQSNQPQHF
v_call: TRBV5-1
j_call: TRBJ1-5
cdr3_length: 17
clone_size: -

cdr3_aa: CASSPRTGRETQYF
v_call: TRBV18
j_call: TRBJ2-5
cdr3_length: 14
clone_size: medium-sized

cdr3_aa: CATSRVGSGNPWGYTF
v_call: TRBV15
j_call: TRBJ1-2
cdr3_length: 16
clone_size: medium-sized

cdr3_aa: CASSGGASNQPQHF
v_call: TRBV6-5
j_call: TRBJ1-5
cdr3_length: 14
clone_size: -

cdr3_aa: CASSALSGRREQYF
v_call: TRBV6-5
j_call: TRBJ2-7
cdr3_length: 14
clone_size: -

cdr3_aa: CASRKGAGTQYF
v_call: TRBV6-5
j_call: TRBJ2-3
cdr3_length: 12
clone_size: medium-sized

cdr3_aa: CSAKRLGDLYNEQFF
v_call: TRBV20-1
j_call: TRBJ2-1
cdr3_length: 15
clone_size: -

cdr3_aa: CAGGDRGRLRGQETQYF
v_call: TRBV6-5
j_call: TRBJ2-5
cdr3_length: 17
clone_size: -

cdr3_aa: CSATATGLTYEQYF
v_call: TRBV20-1
j_call: TRBJ2-7
cdr3_length: 14
clone_size: -

cdr3_aa: CASTPRLGGSGGADTQYF
v_call: TRBV5-4
j_call: TRBJ2-3
cdr3_length: 18
clone_size: -

cdr3_aa: CASRRGAGETQYF
v_call: TRBV2
j_call: TRBJ2-5
cdr3_length: 13
clone_size: -

cdr3_aa: CASSPRGPADTQYF
v_call: TRBV18
j_call: TRBJ2-3
cdr3_length: 14
clone_size: -

cdr3_aa: CATSNRDRGNTEAFF
v_call: TRBV15
j_call: TRBJ1-1
cdr3_length: 15
clone_size: medium-sized

cdr3_aa: CSVEKGTSSSYNEQFF
v_call: TRBV29-1
j_call: TRBJ2-1
cdr3_length: 16
clone_size: medium-sized

cdr3_aa: CASSPDQGRTGELFF
v_call: TRBV18
j_call: TRBJ2-2
cdr3_length: 15
clone_size: medium-sized

cdr3_aa: CAISRGQGGHGYTF
v_call: TRBV10-3
j_call: TRBJ1-2
cdr3_length: 14
clone_size: -

cdr3_aa: CASSDGGGANEQFF
v_call: TRBV6-4
j_call: TRBJ2-1
cdr3_length: 14
clone_size: -

cdr3_aa: CASSLAIQGVGEKLFF
v_call: TRBV13
j_call: TRBJ1-4
cdr3_length: 16
clone_size: medium-sized

cdr3_aa: CASKFGDGNQPQHF
v_call: TRBV6-6
j_call: TRBJ1-5
cdr3_length: 14
clone_size: -

cdr3_aa: CASAPMRGEGDTQYF
v_call: TRBV5-1
j_call: TRBJ2-3
cdr3_length: 15
clone_size: -

cdr3_aa: CASSEVGESYEQYF
v_call: TRBV6-1
j_call: TRBJ2-7
cdr3_length: 14
clone_size: -

cdr3_aa: CASSLTTADYGYTF
v_call: TRBV5-1
j_call: TRBJ1-2
cdr3_length: 14
clone_size: -

cdr3_aa: CSVNPQGYSAFF
v_call: TRBV29-1
j_call: TRBJ1-1
cdr3_length: 12
clone_size: medium-sized

cdr3_aa: CAWSDGRDQPQHF
v_call: TRBV30
j_call: TRBJ1-5
cdr3_length: 13
clone_size: medium-sized

cdr3_aa: CASSYRLEQFF
v_call: TRBV12-3/TRBV12-4
j_call: TRBJ2-1
cdr3_length: 11
clone_size: medium-sized

cdr3_aa: CASSSSGPFGTDTQYF
v_call: TRBV5-6
j_call: TRBJ2-3
cdr3_length: 16
clone_size: medium-sized

cdr3_aa: CASSRTSDRVTNQPQHF
v_call: TRBV19
j_call: TRBJ1-5
cdr3_length: 17
clone_size: medium-sized

cdr3_aa: CASSQNWLGQQYF
v_call: TRBV6-5
j_call: TRBJ2-4
cdr3_length: 13
clone_size: -

cdr3_aa: CASSFDRGVEAFF
v_call: TRBV6-5
j_call: TRBJ1-1
cdr3_length: 13
clone_size: medium-sized

cdr3_aa: CASKAGTGTGELFF
v_call: TRBV5-1
j_call: TRBJ2-2
cdr3_length: 14
clone_size: -

cdr3_aa: CASSSQVGNQPQHF
v_call: TRBV28
j_call: TRBJ1-5
cdr3_length: 14
clone_size: -

cdr3_aa: CSVVTSGGETQYF
v_call: TRBV29-1
j_call: TRBJ2-5
cdr3_length: 13
clone_size: medium-sized

cdr3_aa: CASSPSGLVNTGELFF
v_call: TRBV18
j_call: TRBJ2-2
cdr3_length: 16
clone_size: -

cdr3_aa: CATSEVSTDTQYF
v_call: TRBV24-1
j_call: TRBJ2-3
cdr3_length: 13
clone_size: medium-sized

cdr3_aa: CASTHGTGTVNTEAFF
v_call: TRBV6-6
j_call: TRBJ1-1
cdr3_length: 16
clone_size: -

cdr3_aa: CASSQDRLSSPLHF
v_call: TRBV18
j_call: TRBJ1-6
cdr3_length: 14
clone_size: medium-sized

cdr3_aa: CALTVSNTYNSPLHF
v_call: TRBV30
j_call: TRBJ1-6
cdr3_length: 15
clone_size: -

cdr3_aa: CASSVGSHYGYTF
v_call: TRBV5-6
j_call: TRBJ1-2
cdr3_length: 13
clone_size: medium-sized